The T cell receptor beta chain under discussion was sequenced for a study of blood T cell repertoires in COVID-19. Repertoires were generated with immunoSEQ multiplex PCR, while TCRdb's copy carries only in-frame clones and drops some. This repertoire shows approximately 24,000 clones, around 87% found once; its top ten account for approximately 8%. The CDR3 totals 14 residues. CDR1 LGHDT and CDR2 YNNKEL come from the germline V gene (reference sequence). Trimming pared 1 base from V and 3 bases from J, leaving 6 bases between. J is TRBJ2-2 and V is TRBV3-1 (or the pseudogene TRBV3-2), with D hard to call. Sequencing input: peripheral blood. The TCR was taken from a man aged 45-65 years with active COVID-19. The CDR3 DNA is TGTGCCAGCAGCCAAGGTTTAGACACCGGGGAGCTGTTTTTT. Its translation: CASSQGLDTGELFF.